A selection of T cell receptor beta chains follows, all from one sample in a study of human T cells and chemical hapten exposure. TCRdb independently ran MiXCR on the RACE reads; one entry per CDR3 protein. The sample has over 150,000 distinct CDR3 sequences, around 30% seen once; the top ten hold around 2.3%. Sequenced here: whole blood, sampled in connection with sensitization to the hapten diphenylcyclopropenone (DPC). The receptor source for this set is a young woman with alopecia areata. Some clones in this sample may be carry-over from other donors' samples. CDR3s include the opening cysteine and the closing phenylalanine or tryptophan. The D gene is left open where the match is weak. The size entry is marked missing in some rows and otherwise reads once, few, many or a size class.

.	TRBV29-1	TRBJ2-7	.	CSVEGANSPYEQYF	TGCAGCGTTGAGGGGGCCAATTCACCCTACGAGCAGTACTTC
.	TRBV3-1	TRBJ1-1	few	CASSSLGTEAFF	TGTGCCAGCAGCTCCCTGGGGACTGAAGCTTTCTTT
.	TRBV28	TRBJ1-1	.	CASTITRGGLEAFF	TGTGCCAGCACCATTACACGGGGGGGACTTGAAGCTTTCTTT
.	TRBV5-8	TRBJ1-6	once	CASSPDGTSNSPLHF	TGTGCCAGCAGCCCAGACGGGACAAGTAATTCACCCCTCCACTTT
.	TRBV27	TRBJ2-1	few	CASSSAGRNNEQFF	TGTGCCAGCAGTTCTGCCGGACGGAACAATGAGCAGTTCTTC
.	TRBV6-2/TRBV6-3	TRBJ2-7	.	CASSGPGTGYEQYF	TGTGCCAGCAGTGGACCCGGGACTGGGTACGAGCAGTACTTC
.	TRBV4-3	TRBJ2-5	.	CASSQDSTRETQYF	TGCGCCAGCAGCCAAGATTCCACGAGGGAGACCCAGTACTTC
.	TRBV7-9	TRBJ1-1	many	CASSSIQGSTEAFF	TGTGCCAGCAGCAGTATACAGGGTTCCACTGAAGCTTTCTTT
.	TRBV29-1	TRBJ2-1	.	CSVVPLLAHEQFF	TGCAGCGTTGTCCCCCTACTAGCCCATGAGCAGTTCTTC
TRBD1	TRBV15	TRBJ2-7	.	CATSRTPGQGADEQYF	TGTGCCACCAGCAGGACCCCAGGACAGGGGGCGGACGAGCAGTACTTC
.	TRBV7-6	TRBJ2-1	many	CASSPRGERAYNEQFF	TGTGCCAGCAGCCCGAGGGGAGAAAGGGCCTACAATGAGCAGTTCTTC
.	TRBV21-1	TRBJ2-1	.	CASSKDGGRTYNEQFF	TGTGCCAGCAGCAAAGATGGCGGACGCACCTACAATGAGCAGTTCTTC
.	TRBV13	TRBJ2-1	few	CASSIRVGPDEQFF	TGTGCCAGCAGCATCCGCGTAGGGCCGGATGAGCAGTTCTTC
.	TRBV18	TRBJ2-7	few	CASSPTGSSYEQYF	TGTGCCAGCTCACCAACAGGGAGCTCCTACGAGCAGTACTTC
.	TRBV7-9	TRBJ1-6	few	CASSLRGAMPLHF	TGTGCCAGCAGCTTACGTGGTGCAATGCCCCTCCACTTT
TRBD2	TRBV27	TRBJ2-2	.	CASYGLAGGGDTGELFF	TGTGCCAGCTATGGACTAGCGGGAGGGGGGGACACCGGGGAGCTGTTTTTT
.	TRBV3-1	TRBJ2-1	few	CASSQAGPQFF	TGTGCCAGCAGCCAAGCTGGACCGCAGTTCTTC
TRBD2	TRBV6-2/TRBV6-3	TRBJ2-5	.	CASSYKARGAPNQETQYF	TGTGCCAGCAGTTACAAGGCGCGGGGGGCCCCGAACCAAGAGACCCAGTACTTC
.	TRBV29-1	TRBJ2-7	many	CSVLPSLSSYEQYF	TGCAGCGTCCTCCCCTCCCTCTCCTCCTACGAGCAGTACTTC
.	TRBV4-3	TRBJ2-1	.	CASSQSPTDNNEQFF	TGTGCCAGCAGCCAATCCCCGACGGACAACAATGAGCAGTTCTTC
TRBD1	TRBV5-1	TRBJ2-3	few	CASSLGMDRGDTDTQYF	TGCGCCAGCAGCTTGGGGATGGACAGGGGGGACACAGATACGCAGTATTTT
TRBD1	TRBV11-2	TRBJ2-1	.	CASSRTGGAGNEQFF	TGTGCCAGCAGCCGGACAGGGGGCGCGGGGAATGAGCAGTTCTTC
.	TRBV7-9	TRBJ1-6	.	CASSLGGVTPLHF	TGTGCCAGCAGCTTAGGGGGGGTGACACCCCTCCACTTT
TRBD1	TRBV12-3/TRBV12-4	TRBJ1-4	.	CASSSRQGLVEKLFF	TGTGCCAGCAGTTCAAGACAGGGATTGGTTGAAAAACTGTTTTTT
TRBD1	TRBV7-9	TRBJ2-5	.	CASSPPDRDEQETQYF	TGTGCCAGCAGCCCACCGGACAGGGATGAACAAGAGACCCAGTACTTC
.	TRBV20-1	TRBJ2-5	.	CSALLTETQYF	TGCAGTGCGCTTCTTACAGAGACCCAGTACTTC
.	TRBV20-1	TRBJ2-7	.	CSAIPGTYEQYF	TGCAGTGCTATCCCAGGGACGTACGAGCAGTACTTC
.	TRBV5-1	TRBJ2-2	.	CATRTRVGTGELFF	TGCGCCACCCGCACGAGGGTCGGGACCGGGGAGCTGTTTTTT